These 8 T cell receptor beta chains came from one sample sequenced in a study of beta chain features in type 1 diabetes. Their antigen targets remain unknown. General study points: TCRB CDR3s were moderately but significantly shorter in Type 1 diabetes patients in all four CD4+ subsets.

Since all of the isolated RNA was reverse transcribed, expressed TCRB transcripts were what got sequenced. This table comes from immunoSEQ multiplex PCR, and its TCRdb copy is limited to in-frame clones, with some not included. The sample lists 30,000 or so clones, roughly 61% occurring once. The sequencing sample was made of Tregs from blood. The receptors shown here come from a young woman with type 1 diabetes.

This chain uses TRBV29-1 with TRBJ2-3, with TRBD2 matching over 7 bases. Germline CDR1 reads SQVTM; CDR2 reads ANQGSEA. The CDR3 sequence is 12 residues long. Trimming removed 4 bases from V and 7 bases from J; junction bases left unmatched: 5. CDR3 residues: CSVASLANTQYF. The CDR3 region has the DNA TGCAGCGTTGCCTCACTAGCGAATACGCAGTATTTT.

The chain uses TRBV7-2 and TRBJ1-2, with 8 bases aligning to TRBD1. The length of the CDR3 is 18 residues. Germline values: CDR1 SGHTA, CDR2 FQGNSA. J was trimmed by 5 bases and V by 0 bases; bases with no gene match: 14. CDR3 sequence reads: CASSLAGGQGANRYGYTF. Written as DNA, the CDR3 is TGTGCCAGCAGCTTAGCGGGGGGTCAGGGGGCTAATAGGTATGGCTACACCTTC.

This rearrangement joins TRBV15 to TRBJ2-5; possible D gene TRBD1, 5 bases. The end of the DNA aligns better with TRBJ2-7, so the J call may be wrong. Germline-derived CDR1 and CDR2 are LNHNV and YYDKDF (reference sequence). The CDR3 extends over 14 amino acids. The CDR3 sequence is CATSRQGTNYEQYF. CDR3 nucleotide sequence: TGTGCCACCAGCAGACAGGGAACCAACTACGAGCAGTACTTC.

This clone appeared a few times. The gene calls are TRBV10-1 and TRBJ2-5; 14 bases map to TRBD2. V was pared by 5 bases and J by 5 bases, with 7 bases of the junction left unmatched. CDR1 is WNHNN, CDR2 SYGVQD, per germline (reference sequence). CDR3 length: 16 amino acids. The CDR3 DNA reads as TGCGCCAGCAGTACCGGGACTAGCGGGAGTCAGGAGACCCAGTACTTC. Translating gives CASSTGTSGSQETQYF.

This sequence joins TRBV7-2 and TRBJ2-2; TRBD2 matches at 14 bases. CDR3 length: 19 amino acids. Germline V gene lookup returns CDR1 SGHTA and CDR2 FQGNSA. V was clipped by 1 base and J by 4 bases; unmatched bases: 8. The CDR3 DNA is TGTGCCAGCAGCTTAGTGGGGACTAGCGGGAGCGCGGGCACCGGGGAGCTGTTTTTT. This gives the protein CASSLVGTSGSAGTGELFF.

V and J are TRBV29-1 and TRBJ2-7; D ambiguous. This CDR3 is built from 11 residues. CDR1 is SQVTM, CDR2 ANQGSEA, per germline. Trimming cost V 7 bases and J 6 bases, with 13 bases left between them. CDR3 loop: CSAQYTTEQYF. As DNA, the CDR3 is TGCAGCGCTCAATACACTACCGAGCAGTACTTC.

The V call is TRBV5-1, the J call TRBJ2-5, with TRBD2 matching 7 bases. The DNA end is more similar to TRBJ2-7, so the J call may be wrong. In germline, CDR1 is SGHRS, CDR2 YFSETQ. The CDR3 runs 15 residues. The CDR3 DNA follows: TGCGCCAGCAGCTTGGCCGGGCTAGCGGTCGGCGAGCAGTACTTC. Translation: CASSLAGLAVGEQYF.

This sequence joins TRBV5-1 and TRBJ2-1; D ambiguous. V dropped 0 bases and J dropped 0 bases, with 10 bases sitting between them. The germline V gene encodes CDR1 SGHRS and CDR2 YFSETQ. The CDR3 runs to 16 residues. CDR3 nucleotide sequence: TGCGCCAGCAGCTTGGGACTCCCCGCCTCCTACAATGAGCAGTTCTTC. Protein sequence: CASSLGLPASYNEQFF.